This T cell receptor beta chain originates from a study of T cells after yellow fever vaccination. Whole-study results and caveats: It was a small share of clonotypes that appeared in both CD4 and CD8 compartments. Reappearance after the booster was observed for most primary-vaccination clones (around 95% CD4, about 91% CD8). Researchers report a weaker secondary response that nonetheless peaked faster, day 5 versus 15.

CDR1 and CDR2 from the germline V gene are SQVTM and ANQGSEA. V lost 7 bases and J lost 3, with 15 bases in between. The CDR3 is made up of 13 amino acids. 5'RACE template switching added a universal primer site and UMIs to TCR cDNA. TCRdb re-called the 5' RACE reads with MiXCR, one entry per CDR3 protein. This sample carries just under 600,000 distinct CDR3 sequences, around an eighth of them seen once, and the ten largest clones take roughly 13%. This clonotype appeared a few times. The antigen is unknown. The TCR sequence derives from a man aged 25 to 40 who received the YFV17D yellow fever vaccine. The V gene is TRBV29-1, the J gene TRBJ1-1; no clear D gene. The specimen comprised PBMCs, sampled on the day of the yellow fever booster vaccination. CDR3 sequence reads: CSAREGMDTEAFF. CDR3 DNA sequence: TGCAGCGCGAGGGAGGGAATGGACACTGAAGCTTTCTTT.